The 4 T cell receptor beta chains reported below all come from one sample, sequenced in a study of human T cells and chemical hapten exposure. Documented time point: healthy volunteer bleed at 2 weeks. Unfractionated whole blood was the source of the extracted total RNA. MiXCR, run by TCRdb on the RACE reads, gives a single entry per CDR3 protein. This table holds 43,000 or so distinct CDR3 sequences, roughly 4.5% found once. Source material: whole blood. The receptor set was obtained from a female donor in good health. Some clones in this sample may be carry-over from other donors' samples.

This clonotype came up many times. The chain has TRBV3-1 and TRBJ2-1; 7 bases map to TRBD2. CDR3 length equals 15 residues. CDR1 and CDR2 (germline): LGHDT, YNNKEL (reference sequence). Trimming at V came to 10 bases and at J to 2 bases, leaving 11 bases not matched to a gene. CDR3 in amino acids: CATLDSGDPYNEQFF. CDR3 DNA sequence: TGTGCCACGTTAGACAGCGGGGACCCCTACAATGAGCAGTTCTTC.

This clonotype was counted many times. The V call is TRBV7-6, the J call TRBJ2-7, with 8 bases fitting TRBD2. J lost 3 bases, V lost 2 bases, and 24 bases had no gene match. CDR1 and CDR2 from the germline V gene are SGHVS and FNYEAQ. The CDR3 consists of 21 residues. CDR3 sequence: CASSLRVFGRGAATTDYEQYF. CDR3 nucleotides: TGTGCCAGCAGCTTACGAGTTTTTGGGCGGGGGGCTGCAACAACCGACTACGAGCAGTACTTC.

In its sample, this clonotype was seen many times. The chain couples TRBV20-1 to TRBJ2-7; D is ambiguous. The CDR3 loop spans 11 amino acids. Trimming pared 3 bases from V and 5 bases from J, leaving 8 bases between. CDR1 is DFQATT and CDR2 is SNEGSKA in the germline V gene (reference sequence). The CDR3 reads CSASRGHEQYF. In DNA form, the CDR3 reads TGCAGTGCTAGCCGCGGCCACGAGCAGTACTTC.

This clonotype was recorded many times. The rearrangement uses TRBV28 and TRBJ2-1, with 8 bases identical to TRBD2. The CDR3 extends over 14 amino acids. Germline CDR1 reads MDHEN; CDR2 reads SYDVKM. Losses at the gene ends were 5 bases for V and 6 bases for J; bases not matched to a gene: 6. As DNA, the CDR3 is TGTGCCAGCAGTCCCAGACTAGCGCCCAATGAGCAGTTCTTC. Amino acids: CASSPRLAPNEQFF.